The TCR beta chain described here comes from a study of cytomegalovirus exposure and HLA in healthy donors. The germline V gene has CDR1 SGHTA and CDR2 FQGNSA. The CDR3 runs 14 residues. V lost 1 base, J lost 10 bases, and 2 bases stayed unmatched. The PCR used 60 Vbeta and 13 Jbeta primers. Assay used: immunoSEQ multiplex PCR; TCRdb lists only in-frame clones, some missing. Here the sample spans 150,000 to 200,000 clones, 80% to 85% being singletons. The sample comprised PBMCs. The receptor was isolated from a man in his fifties or sixties in good health and CMV-seropositive. V is TRBV7-2 and J is TRBJ2-1; 12 bases match TRBD2. CDR3 loop: CASSLVLAGGEQFF. CDR3 sequence (DNA): TGTGCCAGCAGCTTAGTACTAGCGGGAGGCGAGCAGTTCTTC.